These 30 T cell receptor beta chains originate from one sample sequenced in a study of T cell changes during pregnancy in multiple sclerosis. Data came from immunoSEQ multiplex PCR; TCRdb stores just in-frame clones and leaves some out. The table lists about 28,000 clones, roughly 89% of them singletons. The sample in question was CD4+ T cells from peripheral blood mononuclear cells, obtained in the second trimester of pregnancy. The receptors originated from a female donor with multiple sclerosis, enrolled in a pregnancy study.

The chain links TRBV5-1 to TRBJ1-3; TRBD1 agrees at 9 bases. V trimming: 2 bases; J trimming: 1 base; junction bases outside the gene matches: 13. In germline, CDR1 is SGHRS, CDR2 YFSETQ. This CDR3 comprises 19 residues. The CDR3 reads CASSFRPGQGRSSGNTIYF. In DNA, the CDR3 is TGCGCCAGCAGCTTCCGACCGGGACAGGGTAGATCGTCTGGAAACACCATATATTTT.

The chain is built from TRBV11-2 and TRBJ1-1; a weak D match, TRBD1 (6 bases). This CDR3 region has 15 residues. V dropped 3 bases and J dropped 4 bases, with 15 bases sitting between them. The germline V gene encodes CDR1 SGHAT and CDR2 FQNNGV. CDR3 amino acids: CASSLGGGLGTEAFF. In DNA form, the CDR3 reads TGTGCCAGCAGCTTGGGGGGGGGCCTTGGCACTGAAGCTTTCTTT. The entire variable domain, with the rest obtained from reference TRBV11-2 and TRBJ1-1, is as follows: EAGVAQSPRYKIIEKRQSVAFWCNPISGHATLYWYQQILGQGPKLLIQFQNNGVVDDSQLPKDRFSAERLKGVDSTLKIQPAKLEDSAVYLCASSLGGGLGTEAFFGQGTRLTVV.

The chain couples TRBV2 to TRBJ1-2; TRBD1 matches at 9 bases. The CDR3 runs to 13 residues. The germline CDR1 and CDR2 sequences are SNHLY and FYNNEI. Trimming took 6 bases from V and 8 from J; bases not matched to a gene: 7. The CDR3 loop is CASRDRGSAGYTF. Here the CDR3 DNA reads TGTGCCAGCAGGGACAGGGGTTCAGCGGGCTACACCTTC.

The V gene is TRBV27, the J gene TRBJ1-1; the D gene is possibly TRBD1 (6 bases). The length of the CDR3 is 14 residues. Germline CDR1 MNHEY, CDR2 SMNVEV (reference sequence). V dropped 3 bases and J dropped 3 bases, with 11 bases sitting between them. The CDR3 DNA reads as TGTGCCAGCAGTTTCGGGGGGCCGGACACTGAAGCTTTCTTT. It encodes CASSFGGPDTEAFF.

The chain links TRBV30 to TRBJ1-2; TRBD1 aligns across 10 bases. Germline lookup yields CDR1 GTSNPN and CDR2 SVGIG (reference sequence). V was clipped by 0 bases and J by 7 bases; unmatched bases: 5. CDR3 length: 14 amino acids. The CDR3, as DNA: TGTGCCTGGAGTGTACTTTGGACAGGGGGTGGCTACACCTTC. Its translation: CAWSVLWTGGGYTF.

This clone came up a few times. This CDR3 is CASSHLMPDTGELFF. DNA for the CDR3: TGTGCCAGCAGCCACCTCATGCCAGACACCGGGGAGCTGTTTTTT. This chain links TRBV5-6 with TRBJ2-2; no clear D. Trimming took 4 bases from V and 3 from J, leaving 13 bases between them. The length of the CDR3 is 15 residues. In germline, CDR1 is SGHDT, CDR2 YYEEEE. Full variable domain (remainder filled in from reference TRBV5-6 and TRBJ2-2): DAGVTQSPTHLIKTRGQQVTLRCSPKSGHDTVSWYQQALGQGPQFIFQYYEEEERQRGNFPDRFSGHQFPNYSSELNVNALLLGDSALYLCASSHLMPDTGELFFGEGSRLTVL.

The DNA for the CDR3 is TGCGCCAGCAGCCTGGGACAGGGAATTTGGCGGGATCGGCAGTACTTC. Translating gives CASSLGQGIWRDRQYF. The V call is TRBV4-3, the J call TRBJ2-7, with 9 bases that match TRBD1. The CDR3 runs 16 residues. Germline CDR1 reads LGHNA; CDR2 reads YSLEER. V was pared by 4 bases and J by 9 bases, with 16 bases of the junction left unmatched.

The chain is built from TRBV5-1 and TRBJ2-7; a possible D gene is TRBD2 (6 bases). CDR1 and CDR2 (germline): SGHRS, YFSETQ. The CDR3 spans 13 residues. V was trimmed by 7 bases and J by 2 bases, leaving 13 bases between them. The CDR3 loop reads CASRGGATYEQYF. In DNA, the CDR3 is TGCGCCAGCCGAGGCGGGGCAACCTACGAGCAGTACTTC. The variable domain in full, with the rest retrieved from reference TRBV5-1 and TRBJ2-7, is KAGVTQTPRYLIKTRGQQVTLSCSPISGHRSVSWYQQTPGQGLQFLFEYFSETQRNKGNFPGRFSGRQFSNSRSEMNVSTLELGDSALYLCASRGGATYEQYFGPGTRLTVT.

The rearrangement links TRBV7-2 to TRBJ1-2, with D possibly being TRBD1 (5 bases). The CDR3 loop spans 16 amino acids. Germline V gives CDR1 SGHTA, CDR2 FQGNSA. The V gene lost 0 bases and the J gene lost 4 bases, with 15 bases spanning the gap. CDR3 DNA sequence: TGTGCCAGCAGCTTAGCGGCCCAGGGTATAGGCTATGGCTACACCTTC. This codes for CASSLAAQGIGYGYTF.

The chain has TRBV5-6 and TRBJ1-4; tentatively, D is TRBD1 (5 bases). The CDR3 is made up of 15 amino acids. Trimming shortened V by 0 bases and J by 8 bases, and 14 bases separated the two germline ends. Germline V lookup: CDR1 SGHDT, CDR2 YYEEEE. The CDR3 sequence: CASSLAGGVNEKLFF. Here the CDR3 DNA reads TGTGCCAGCAGCTTGGCCGGGGGGGTGAACGAAAAACTGTTTTTT.

This chain uses TRBV7-9 with TRBJ1-3; no definite D call. Trimming stripped 3 bases from V and 0 bases from J, with 12 bases between. CDR1 SEHNR and CDR2 FQNEAQ come from the germline V gene (reference sequence). This CDR3 has 16 amino acids. The CDR3 DNA follows: TGTGCCAGCAGCTTTAAGACGAGCGGCTCTGGAAACACCATATATTTT. Its protein product is CASSFKTSGSGNTIYF.

The chain links TRBV6-5 to TRBJ1-4, with 7 bases that match TRBD1. The CDR3 loop spans 15 amino acids. CDR1 and CDR2 from the germline V gene are MNHEY and SVGAGI. Trimming removed 0 bases from V and 6 bases from J; junction bases left unmatched: 4. The CDR3 sequence is CASSYSGTADEKLFF. The CDR3, as DNA: TGTGCCAGCAGTTACTCAGGGACAGCTGATGAAAAACTGTTTTTT.

The chain couples TRBV30 to TRBJ1-2; D uncertain. Germline V lookup: CDR1 GTSNPN, CDR2 SVGIG (reference sequence). The CDR3 spans 15 residues. V lost 1 base, J lost 6 bases, and 18 bases lay in between. The CDR3 loop reads CAWSAPREGRDGYTF. CDR3 DNA: TGTGCCTGGAGTGCCCCGCGGGAGGGTCGAGATGGCTACACCTTC. Based on the CDR3 plus reference TRBV30 and TRBJ1-2, the full variable domain is SQTIHQWPATLVQPVGSPLSLECTVEGTSNPNLYWYRQAAGRGLQLLFYSVGIGQISSEVPQNLSASRPQDRQFILSSKKLLLSDSGFYLCAWSAPREGRDGYTFGSGTRLTVV.

This sequence joins TRBV7-2 and TRBJ1-5; possibly TRBD1 for D (5 bases). Germline-derived CDR1 and CDR2 are SGHTA and FQGNSA. This CDR3 has 16 amino acids. V was shortened by 5 bases and J by 5 bases, with 19 bases between the two germline ends. CDR3 protein: CASSPTREGLYQPQHF. CDR3 DNA: TGTGCCAGCAGCCCTACGAGAGAGGGACTGTATCAGCCCCAGCATTTT. The complete variable domain, with remaining parts taken from reference TRBV7-2 and TRBJ1-5, reads GAGVSQSPSNKVTEKGKDVELRCDPISGHTALYWYRQSLGQGLEFLIYFQGNSAPDKSGLPSDRFSAERTGGSVSTLTIQRTQQEDSAVYLCASSPTREGLYQPQHFGDGTRLSIL.

The V call is TRBV4-2, the J call TRBJ1-4; perhaps TRBD1 as D (5 bases). V lost 7 bases and J 8 bases, leaving 17 bases between the germline ends. The CDR3 is 14 amino acids. CDR1 and CDR2 from the germline V gene are LGHNA and YNFKEQ. CDR3 sequence (DNA): TGTGCCAGCAACACATTGGAAAGGGGCGAAAAACTGTTTTTT. Translating gives CASNTLERGEKLFF.

The chain carries TRBV5-4 and TRBJ2-5, with a weak D call TRBD1 (5 bases). This CDR3 contains 15 residues. The germline gives CDR1 SGHNT, CDR2 YYREEE (reference sequence). Trimming removed 3 bases at V and 5 bases at J, with 17 bases between. Here the CDR3 reads CASSSTKGFSETQYF. CDR3 sequence (DNA): TGTGCCAGCAGCTCAACAAAGGGGTTTTCGGAGACCCAGTACTTC.

The rearrangement joins TRBV28 to TRBJ1-2; D remains unclear. Trimming took 7 bases from V and 8 from J, leaving 11 bases between them. This CDR3 region has 11 residues. Germline loops: CDR1 MDHEN, CDR2 SYDVKM. For the CDR3, the DNA is TGTGCCAGCACCAAAGAGGCAGGCTACACCTTC. Translation: CASTKEAGYTF.

The rearrangement links TRBV5-1 to TRBJ2-6, with D maybe TRBD1 (5 bases). The CDR3 contains 16 residues. Trimming pared 4 bases from V and 0 bases from J, leaving 11 bases between. Germline V gene lookup returns CDR1 SGHRS and CDR2 YFSETQ. The CDR3, as DNA: TGCGCCAGCAGCCCACAACAGGTCTCTGGGGCCAACGTCCTGACTTTC. Protein: CASSPQQVSGANVLTF.

The rearrangement joins TRBV4-1 to TRBJ1-4; perhaps TRBD1 as D (5 bases). This CDR3 region has 15 residues. V dropped 1 base and J dropped 8 bases, with 14 bases sitting between them. Germline CDR1 is MGHRA and CDR2 is YSYEKL. The CDR3 nucleotides are TGCGCCAGCAGCCAAGCTAAGGGGCTGAACGAAAAACTGTTTTTT. It translates to CASSQAKGLNEKLFF.

This sequence joins TRBV5-5 and TRBJ2-7, with 9 bases lining up with TRBD2. This CDR3 is built from 15 residues. The germline CDR1 and CDR2 sequences are SGHKS and YYEKEE (reference sequence). V lost 1 base and J lost 0; bases outside the gene matches: 2. CDR3 coding DNA: TGTGCCAGCAGCTTGAGTAGCGGGGGCTCCTACGAGCAGTACTTC. Encoded protein: CASSLSSGGSYEQYF.

The V gene is TRBV4-2, the J gene TRBJ2-1, with TRBD1 matching 10 bases. The CDR3 consists of 15 residues. The germline gives CDR1 LGHNA, CDR2 YNFKEQ. V shed 4 bases and J 8 bases; nucleotides not matched to a gene: 8. CDR3 amino acids: CASSPAGTGEYEQFF. CDR3 nucleotide sequence: TGTGCCAGCAGCCCAGCCGGGACAGGGGAATATGAGCAGTTCTTC.

This rearrangement joins TRBV18 to TRBJ1-5; 7 bases are a match to TRBD1. This CDR3 has 15 amino acids. Germline loops: CDR1 KGHSH, CDR2 LQKENI. V was pared by 3 bases and J by 6 bases, with 8 bases of the junction left unmatched. CDR3 sequence: CASSPSNRGGQPQHF. CDR3 DNA: TGTGCCAGCTCACCTAGCAACAGGGGCGGTCAGCCCCAGCATTTT. Full variable domain (rest looked up from reference TRBV18 and TRBJ1-5): NAGVMQNPRHLVRRRGQEARLRCSPMKGHSHVYWYRQLPEEGLKFMVYLQKENIIDESGMPKERFSAEFPKEGPSILRIQQVVRGDSAAYFCASSPSNRGGQPQHFGDGTRLSIL.

The chain combines TRBV5-1 with TRBJ2-5, with 8 bases lining up with TRBD1. Germline V gene lookup returns CDR1 SGHRS and CDR2 YFSETQ. The CDR3 length is 16 residues. Unmatched junction bases numbered 9, after V lost 1 base and J lost 4 bases. The CDR3 nucleotides are TGCGCCAGCAGCTTGTTACGACAGGGGAATGGAGAGACCCAGTACTTC. This codes for CASSLLRQGNGETQYF.

This clone has only one observation. The chain is built from TRBV7-6 and TRBJ2-5; 9 bases line up with TRBD1. V trimming: 2 bases; J trimming: 8 bases; junction bases outside the gene matches: 9. Per the germline V gene, CDR1 is SGHVS and CDR2 is FNYEAQ. CDR3 length equals 15 residues. As DNA, the CDR3 is TGTGCCAGCAGCTTAAGTTCCGGACAGGGGTCCACCCAGTACTTC. This codes for CASSLSSGQGSTQYF.

The chain has TRBV11-3 and TRBJ1-5; weak D call: TRBD1 (5 bases). Trimming pared 7 bases from V and 11 bases from J, leaving 21 bases between. Germline CDR1 and CDR2: SGHNT and YENEEA. This CDR3 has 14 residues. DNA for the CDR3: TGTGCCAGCACTCTCAGGGAGGAGGGTCTGACCCAGCATTTT. Translating it yields CASTLREEGLTQHF.

The V call is TRBV5-1, the J call TRBJ2-5; 9 bases are a match to TRBD1. CDR1 SGHRS and CDR2 YFSETQ come from the germline V gene. The ends lost 2 bases at V and 4 bases at J; junction bases unmatched: 9. This CDR3 contains 16 residues. CDR3 sequence (DNA): TGCGCCAGCAGCTTCGGGGACAGGGATTTTGGAGAGACCCAGTACTTC. It encodes CASSFGDRDFGETQYF. Full variable domain (missing parts from reference TRBV5-1 and TRBJ2-5): KAGVTQTPRYLIKTRGQQVTLSCSPISGHRSVSWYQQTPGQGLQFLFEYFSETQRNKGNFPGRFSGRQFSNSRSEMNVSTLELGDSALYLCASSFGDRDFGETQYFGPGTRLLVL.

The chain employs TRBV21-1 and TRBJ2-5; TRBD1 is taken as the D call from the table, unchecked against the DNA. TRBV21-1 is listed as a pseudogene. This CDR3 is built from 14 residues. CDR3: CASSRTGYQETQYF. The CDR3 DNA is TGTGCCAGCAGCAGGACAGGGTACCAAGAGACCCAGTACTTC.

CDR3 region: CASSPWTGRETQYF. CDR3 sequence (DNA): TGTGCCAGCAGCCCGTGGACAGGGCGAGAGACCCAGTACTTC. V and J are TRBV7-6 and TRBJ2-5; 8 nucleotides agree with TRBD1. V shed 5 bases, J shed 4 bases, and the junction held 6 bases outside the gene matches. The CDR3 runs to 14 residues. Germline CDR1 reads SGHVS; CDR2 reads FNYEAQ.

This clone was counted between two and nine times. The chain combines TRBV2 with TRBJ1-6, with 7 positions matching TRBD1. Germline V gives CDR1 SNHLY, CDR2 FYNNEI. The CDR3 has 14 residues. V shed 5 bases and J 9 bases; nucleotides not matched to a gene: 7. In DNA, the CDR3 is TGTGCCAGCAGTCCAGGGGGTAGCGGTTCACCCCTCCACTTT. It codes for CASSPGGSGSPLHF.

This clone was seen a single time. The chain uses TRBV7-2 and TRBJ1-4, with 7 bases that match TRBD1. CDR3 length: 15 amino acids. With V trimmed by 4 bases and J by 3 bases, 5 bases remained unmatched. Germline V gene sequence: CDR1 SGHTA, CDR2 FQGNSA. CDR3 region: CASSSRQGANEKLFF. The CDR3 DNA reads as TGTGCCAGCAGCTCCAGACAGGGTGCTAATGAAAAACTGTTTTTT.